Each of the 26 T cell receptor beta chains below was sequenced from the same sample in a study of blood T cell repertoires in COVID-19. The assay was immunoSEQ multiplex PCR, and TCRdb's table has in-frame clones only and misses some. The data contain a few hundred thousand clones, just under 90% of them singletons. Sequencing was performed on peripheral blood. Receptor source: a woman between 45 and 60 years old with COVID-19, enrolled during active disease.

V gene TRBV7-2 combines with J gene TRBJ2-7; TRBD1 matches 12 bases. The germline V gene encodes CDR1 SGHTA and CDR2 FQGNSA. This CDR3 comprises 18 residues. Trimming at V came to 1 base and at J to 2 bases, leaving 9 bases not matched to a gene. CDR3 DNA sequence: TGTGCCAGCAGCTTAGTCGCGTTGGGACAGGGGGCTCCCTACGAGCAGTACTTC. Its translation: CASSLVALGQGAPYEQYF.

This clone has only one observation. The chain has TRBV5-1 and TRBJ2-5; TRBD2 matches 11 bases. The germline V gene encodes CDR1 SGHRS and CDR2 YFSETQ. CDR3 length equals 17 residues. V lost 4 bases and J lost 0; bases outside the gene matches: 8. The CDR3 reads CASSTGLAVGYQETQYF. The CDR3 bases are TGCGCCAGCAGCACGGGACTAGCGGTGGGGTACCAAGAGACCCAGTACTTC.

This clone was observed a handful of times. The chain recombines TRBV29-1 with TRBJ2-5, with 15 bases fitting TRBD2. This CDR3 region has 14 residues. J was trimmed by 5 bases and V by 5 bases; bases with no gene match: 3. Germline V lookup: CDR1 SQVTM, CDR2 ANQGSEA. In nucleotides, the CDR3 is TGCAGCGTTTCTGGACTAGCGGGGGGGGAGACCCAGTACTTC. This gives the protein CSVSGLAGGETQYF.

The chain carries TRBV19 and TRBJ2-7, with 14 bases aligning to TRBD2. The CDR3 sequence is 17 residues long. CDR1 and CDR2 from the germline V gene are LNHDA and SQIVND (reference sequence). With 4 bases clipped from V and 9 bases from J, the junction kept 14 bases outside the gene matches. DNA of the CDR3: TGTGCCAGTAGTACCATGCCCGGGACTAGCGGGGGCCGGGGGCAGTACTTC. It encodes CASSTMPGTSGGRGQYF.

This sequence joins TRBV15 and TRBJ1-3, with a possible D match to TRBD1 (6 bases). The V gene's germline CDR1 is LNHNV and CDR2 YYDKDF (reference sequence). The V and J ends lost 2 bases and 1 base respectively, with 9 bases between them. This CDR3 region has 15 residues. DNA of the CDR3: TGTGCCACCAGCAGAAATACAGGGTCTGGAAACACCATATATTTT. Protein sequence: CATSRNTGSGNTIYF.

The CDR3 sequence is CASSSPLKGQGVYEQYF. The CDR3 DNA reads TGTGCCAGCAGCTCCCCTTTGAAGGGACAGGGGGTTTACGAGCAGTACTTC. The chain combines TRBV11-2 with TRBJ2-7, with 11 positions matching TRBD1. Losses at the gene ends were 4 bases for V and 4 bases for J; bases not matched to a gene: 12. This CDR3 contains 17 residues. Germline-derived CDR1 and CDR2 are SGHAT and FQNNGV.

The CDR3 bases are TGTGCCAGCAGCGTTAGAGTGGTGGCGGGTTTGAACGAGCAGTACTTC. It translates to CASSVRVVAGLNEQYF. The gene calls are TRBV9 and TRBJ2-7, with D possibly being TRBD2 (5 bases). V was cut by 2 bases and J by 5 bases, with 20 bases left in between. CDR1 and CDR2 (germline): SGDLS, YYNGEE. The CDR3 is made up of 16 amino acids.

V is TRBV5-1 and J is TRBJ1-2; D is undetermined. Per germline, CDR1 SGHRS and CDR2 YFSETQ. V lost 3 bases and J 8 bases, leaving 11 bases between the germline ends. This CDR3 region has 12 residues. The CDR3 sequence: CASSSGKGGYTF. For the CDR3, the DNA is TGCGCCAGCAGCTCGGGGAAGGGAGGCTACACCTTC.

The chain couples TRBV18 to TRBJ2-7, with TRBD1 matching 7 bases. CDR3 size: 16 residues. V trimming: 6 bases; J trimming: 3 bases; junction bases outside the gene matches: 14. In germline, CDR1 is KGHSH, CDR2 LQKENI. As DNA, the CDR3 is TGTGCCAGCTCCCCCATCCTGGGGACAGAGAGCTACGAGCAGTACTTC. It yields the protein CASSPILGTESYEQYF. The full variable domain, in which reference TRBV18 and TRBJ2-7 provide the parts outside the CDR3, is NAGVMQNPRHLVRRRGQEARLRCSPMKGHSHVYWYRQLPEEGLKFMVYLQKENIIDESGMPKERFSAEFPKEGPSILRIQQVVRGDSAAYFCASSPILGTESYEQYFGPGTRLTVT.

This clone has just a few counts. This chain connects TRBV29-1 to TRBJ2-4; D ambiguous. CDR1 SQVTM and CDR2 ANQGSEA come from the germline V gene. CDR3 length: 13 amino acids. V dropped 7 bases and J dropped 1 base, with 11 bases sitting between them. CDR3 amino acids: CSASVEAKNIQYF. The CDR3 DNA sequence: TGCAGCGCCTCGGTAGAGGCCAAAAACATTCAGTACTTC.

The CDR3 DNA is TGTGCCAGCAGCACTCCGGGACAGGCCTACGAGCAGTACTTC. Protein sequence: CASSTPGQAYEQYF. The chain recombines TRBV5-5 with TRBJ2-7, with TRBD1 matching over 8 bases. This CDR3 contains 14 residues. Germline CDR1 SGHKS, CDR2 YYEKEE (reference sequence). The V gene end was trimmed by 4 bases and the J gene end by 2 bases; junction bases not matched to a gene: 5.

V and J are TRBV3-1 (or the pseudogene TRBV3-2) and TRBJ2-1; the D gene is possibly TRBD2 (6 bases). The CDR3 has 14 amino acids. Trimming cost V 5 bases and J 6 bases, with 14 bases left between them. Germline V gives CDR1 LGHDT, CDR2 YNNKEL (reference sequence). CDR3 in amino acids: CASSDIQGGNEQFF. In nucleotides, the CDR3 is TGTGCCAGCAGCGATATTCAGGGAGGCAATGAGCAGTTCTTC.

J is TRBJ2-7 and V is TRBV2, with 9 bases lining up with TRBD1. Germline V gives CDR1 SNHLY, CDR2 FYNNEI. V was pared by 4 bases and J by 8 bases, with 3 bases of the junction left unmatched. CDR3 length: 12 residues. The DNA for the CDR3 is TGTGCCAGCAGTGGGGACAGGGACAAGCAGTACTTC. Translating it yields CASSGDRDKQYF.

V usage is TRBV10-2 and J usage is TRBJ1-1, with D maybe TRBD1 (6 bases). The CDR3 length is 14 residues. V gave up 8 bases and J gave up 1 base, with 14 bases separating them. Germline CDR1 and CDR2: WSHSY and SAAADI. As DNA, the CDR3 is TGCGCCAGCGCCACTCAGGGGTGGAACACTGAAGCTTTCTTT. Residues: CASATQGWNTEAFF.

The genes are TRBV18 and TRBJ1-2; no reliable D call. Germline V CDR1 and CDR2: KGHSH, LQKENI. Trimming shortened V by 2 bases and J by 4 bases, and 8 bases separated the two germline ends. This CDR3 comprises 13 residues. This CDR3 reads CASSPVAIYGYTF. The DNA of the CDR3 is TGTGCCAGCTCACCAGTTGCGATCTATGGCTACACCTTC. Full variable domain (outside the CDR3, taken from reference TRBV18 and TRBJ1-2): NAGVMQNPRHLVRRRGQEARLRCSPMKGHSHVYWYRQLPEEGLKFMVYLQKENIIDESGMPKERFSAEFPKEGPSILRIQQVVRGDSAAYFCASSPVAIYGYTFGSGTRLTVV.

CDR3 coding DNA: TGTGCCAGCAGTTCGGGCGGGAGGGCAGGAGATACGCAGTATTTT. Protein: CASSSGGRAGDTQYF. V usage is TRBV28 and J usage is TRBJ2-3; TRBD2 aligns across 9 bases. With V trimmed by 4 bases and J by 5 bases, 7 bases remained unmatched. Germline V gene data show CDR1 as MDHEN and CDR2 as SYDVKM. The CDR3 extends over 15 amino acids.

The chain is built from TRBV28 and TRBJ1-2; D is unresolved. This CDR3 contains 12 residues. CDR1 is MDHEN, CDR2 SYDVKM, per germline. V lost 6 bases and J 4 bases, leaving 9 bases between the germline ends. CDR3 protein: CASSTPAYGYTF. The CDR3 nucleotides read TGTGCCAGCAGCACACCCGCCTATGGCTACACCTTC.

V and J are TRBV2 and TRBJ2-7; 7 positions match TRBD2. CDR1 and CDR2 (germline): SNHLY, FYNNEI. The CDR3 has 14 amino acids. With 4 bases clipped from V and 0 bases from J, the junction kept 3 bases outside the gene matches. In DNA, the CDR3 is TGTGCCAGCAGTGCAGCTAGCGGCTCCTACGAGCAGTACTTC. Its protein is CASSAASGSYEQYF.

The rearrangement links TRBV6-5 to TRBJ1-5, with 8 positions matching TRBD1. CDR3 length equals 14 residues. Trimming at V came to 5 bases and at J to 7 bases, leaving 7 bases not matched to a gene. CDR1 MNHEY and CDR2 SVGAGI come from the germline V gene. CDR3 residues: CASSMDRVAQPQHF. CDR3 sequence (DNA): TGTGCCAGCAGTATGGACAGGGTGGCCCAGCCCCAGCATTTT.

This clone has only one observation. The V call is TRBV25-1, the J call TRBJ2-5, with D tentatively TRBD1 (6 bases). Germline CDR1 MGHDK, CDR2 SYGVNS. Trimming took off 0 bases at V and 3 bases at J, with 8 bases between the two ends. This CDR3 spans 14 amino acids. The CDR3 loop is CASSEYQGKETQYF. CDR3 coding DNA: TGTGCCAGCAGTGAATATCAGGGGAAAGAGACCCAGTACTTC.

The CDR3 spells CASSWGGVNTEAFF. The CDR3 DNA follows: TGTGCCAGCAGTTGGGGGGGGGTGAACACTGAAGCTTTCTTT. The chain employs TRBV28 and TRBJ1-1; tentative D call: TRBD1 (5 bases). Germline V gene lookup returns CDR1 MDHEN and CDR2 SYDVKM. The CDR3 is made up of 14 amino acids. Trimming removed 4 bases from V and 0 bases from J, with 9 bases in between.

DNA for the CDR3: TGTGCCACCCGACTAGGAGATACGCAGTATTTT. Amino acid sequence: CATRLGDTQYF. The chain uses TRBV19 and TRBJ2-3, with D perhaps TRBD2 (6 bases). Germline V gene data show CDR1 as LNHDA and CDR2 as SQIVND (reference sequence). V lost 10 bases and J 5 bases, leaving 10 bases between the germline ends. This CDR3 has 11 amino acids.

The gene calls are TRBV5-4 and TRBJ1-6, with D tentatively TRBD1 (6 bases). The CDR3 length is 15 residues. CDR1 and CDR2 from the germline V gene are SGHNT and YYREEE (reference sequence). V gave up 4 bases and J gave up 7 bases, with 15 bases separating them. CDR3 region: CASSQGQDRNSPLHF. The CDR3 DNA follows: TGTGCCAGCAGCCAGGGGCAGGATCGGAATTCACCCCTCCACTTT.

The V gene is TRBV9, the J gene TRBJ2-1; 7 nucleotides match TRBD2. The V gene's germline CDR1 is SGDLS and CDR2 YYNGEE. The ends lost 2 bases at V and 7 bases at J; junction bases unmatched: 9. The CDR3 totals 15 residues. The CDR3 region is CASSVTGEGINEQFF. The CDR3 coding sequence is TGTGCCAGCAGCGTTACGGGGGAGGGGATTAATGAGCAGTTCTTC.

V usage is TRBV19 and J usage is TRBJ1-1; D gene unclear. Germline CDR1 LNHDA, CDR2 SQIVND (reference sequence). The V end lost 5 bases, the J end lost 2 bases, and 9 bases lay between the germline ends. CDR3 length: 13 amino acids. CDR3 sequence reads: CASSATRNTEAFF. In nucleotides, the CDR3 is TGTGCCAGTAGTGCAACAAGAAACACTGAAGCTTTCTTT. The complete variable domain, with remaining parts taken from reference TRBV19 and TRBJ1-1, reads DGGITQSPKYLFRKEGQNVTLSCEQNLNHDAMYWYRQDPGQGLRLIYYSQIVNDFQKGDIAEGYSVSREKKESFPLTVTSAQKNPTAFYLCASSATRNTEAFFGQGTRLTVV.

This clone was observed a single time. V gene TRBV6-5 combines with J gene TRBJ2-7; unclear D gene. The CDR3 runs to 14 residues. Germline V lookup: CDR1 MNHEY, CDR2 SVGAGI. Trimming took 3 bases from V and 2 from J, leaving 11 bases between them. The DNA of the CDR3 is TGTGCCAGCAGTTATGGGTTTGGGCCCTACGAGCAGTACTTC. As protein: CASSYGFGPYEQYF.